This T cell receptor beta chain came from a study of radiotherapy plus CTLA-4 blockade in lung cancer. Study results and limitations: TCR clones originating in tumors grew in number in blood after radiotherapy plus ipilimumab.

Worth noting for this clone: Its matching antigen is unknown.

The method was immunoSEQ multiplex PCR; TCRdb's version includes in-frame clones alone and lacks a portion of them. The table records over 85,000 clones, approximately 75% of them present only once. V was cut by 0 bases and J by 3 bases, with 11 bases left in between. The CDR3 extends over 15 amino acids. Germline V gene lookup returns CDR1 MGHRA and CDR2 YSYEKL. This TCR came from a human donor with non-small cell lung cancer who had a partial response to radiotherapy plus ipilimumab. Some clones in this sample may be carry-over from other donors' samples. V gene TRBV4-1 combines with J gene TRBJ1-1; D might be TRBD1 (5 bases). Sequencing used peripheral blood, obtained from a patient treated with radiotherapy plus ipilimumab. The CDR3 sequence is CASSQDPGRDTEAFF. CDR3 nucleotides: TGCGCCAGCAGCCAAGATCCGGGCAGGGACACTGAAGCTTTCTTT.